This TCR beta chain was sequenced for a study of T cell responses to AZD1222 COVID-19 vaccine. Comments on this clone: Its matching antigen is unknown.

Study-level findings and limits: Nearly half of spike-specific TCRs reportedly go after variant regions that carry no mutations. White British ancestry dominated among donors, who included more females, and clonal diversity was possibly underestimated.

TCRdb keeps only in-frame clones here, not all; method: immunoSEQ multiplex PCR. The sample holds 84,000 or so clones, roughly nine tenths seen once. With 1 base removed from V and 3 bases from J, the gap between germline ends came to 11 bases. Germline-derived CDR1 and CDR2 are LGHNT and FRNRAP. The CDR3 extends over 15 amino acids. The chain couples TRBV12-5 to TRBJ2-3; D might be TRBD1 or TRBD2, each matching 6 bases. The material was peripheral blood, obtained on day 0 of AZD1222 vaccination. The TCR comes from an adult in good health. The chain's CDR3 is CASGLAGAATDTQYF. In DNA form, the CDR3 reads TGTGCTAGTGGTTTGGCGGGGGCTGCAACAGATACGCAGTATTTT.